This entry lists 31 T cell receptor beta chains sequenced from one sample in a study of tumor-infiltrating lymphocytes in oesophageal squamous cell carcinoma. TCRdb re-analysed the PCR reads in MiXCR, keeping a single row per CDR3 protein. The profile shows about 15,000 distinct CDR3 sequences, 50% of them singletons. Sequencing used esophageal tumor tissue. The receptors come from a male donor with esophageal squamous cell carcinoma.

The CDR3 DNA reads as TGTGCCAGCAGGCAGGGACTAGCGGGAGGCTACGAGCAGTACTTC. This encodes CASRQGLAGGYEQYF. The V gene is TRBV12-3 or TRBV12-4, the J gene TRBJ2-5, with 15 positions matching TRBD2. The J call is doubtful: the DNA matches TRBJ2-7 better. The CDR3 has 15 residues.

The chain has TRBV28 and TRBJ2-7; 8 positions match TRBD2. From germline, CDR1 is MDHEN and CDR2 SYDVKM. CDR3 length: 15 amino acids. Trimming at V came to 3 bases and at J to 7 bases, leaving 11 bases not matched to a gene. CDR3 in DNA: TGTGCCAGCAGTTTCTCGGGGGGGCCTTACCCGGAGCAGTACTTC. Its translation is CASSFSGGPYPEQYF. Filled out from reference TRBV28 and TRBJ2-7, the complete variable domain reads DVKVTQSSRYLVKRTGEKVFLECVQDMDHENMFWYRQDPGLGLRLIYFSYDVKMKEKGDIPEGYSVSREKKERFSLILESASTNQTSMYLCASSFSGGPYPEQYFGPGTRLTVT.

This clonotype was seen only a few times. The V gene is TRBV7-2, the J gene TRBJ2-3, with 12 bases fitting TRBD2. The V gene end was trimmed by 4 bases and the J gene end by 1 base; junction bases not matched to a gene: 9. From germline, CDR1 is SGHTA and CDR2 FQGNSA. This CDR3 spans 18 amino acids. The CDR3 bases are TGTGCCAGCAGCTCCCAGACTAGCGGGAGATGGGGCACAGATACGCAGTATTTT. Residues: CASSSQTSGRWGTDTQYF.

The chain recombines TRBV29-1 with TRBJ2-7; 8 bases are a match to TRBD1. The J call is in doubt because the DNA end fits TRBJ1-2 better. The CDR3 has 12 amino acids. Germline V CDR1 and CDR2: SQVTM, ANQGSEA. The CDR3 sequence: CSADRGDYGYTF. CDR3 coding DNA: TGCAGCGCCGACAGGGGTGACTATGGCTACACCTTC.

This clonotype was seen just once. The CDR3: CASSLLHTGQETQYF. Here the CDR3 DNA reads TGTGCCAGCAGTTTACTACACACCGGGCAAGAGACCCAGTACTTC. The rearrangement joins TRBV28 to TRBJ2-5; D is undetermined. V shed 2 bases and J shed 2 bases, with 12 bases lying between them. Germline CDR1 and CDR2: MDHEN and SYDVKM. This CDR3 is built from 15 residues.

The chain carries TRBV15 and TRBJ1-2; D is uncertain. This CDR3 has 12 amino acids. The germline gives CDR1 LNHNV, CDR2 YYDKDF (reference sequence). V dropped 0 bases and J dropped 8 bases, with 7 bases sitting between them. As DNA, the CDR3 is TGTGCCACCAGCAGAGATAGGGAAGGCTACACCTTC. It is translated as CATSRDREGYTF.

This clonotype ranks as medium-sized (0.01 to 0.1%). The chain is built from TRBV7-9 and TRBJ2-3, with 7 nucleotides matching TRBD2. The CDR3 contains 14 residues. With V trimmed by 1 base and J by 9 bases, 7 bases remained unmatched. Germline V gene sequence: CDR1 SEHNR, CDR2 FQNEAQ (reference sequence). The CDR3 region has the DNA TGTGCCAGCAGCTTAGGGCTAGCGGCTGGCACGCAGTATTTT. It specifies CASSLGLAAGTQYF. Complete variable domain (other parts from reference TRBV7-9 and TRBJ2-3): DTGVSQNPRHKITKRGQNVTFRCDPISEHNRLYWYRQTLGQGPEFLTYFQNEAQLEKSRLLSDRFSAERPKGSFSTLEIQRTEQGDSAMYLCASSLGLAAGTQYFGPGTRLTVL.

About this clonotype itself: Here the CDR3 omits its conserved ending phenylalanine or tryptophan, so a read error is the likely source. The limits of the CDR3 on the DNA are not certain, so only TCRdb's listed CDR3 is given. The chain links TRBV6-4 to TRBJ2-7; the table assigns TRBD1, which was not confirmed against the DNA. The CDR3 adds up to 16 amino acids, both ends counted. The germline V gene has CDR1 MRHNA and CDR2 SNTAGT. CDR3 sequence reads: CASSDASTGAGYTFGS.

The CDR3 spells CASSYSTPSQGGTQYF. In DNA, the CDR3 is TGTGCCAGCAGTTACTCGACTCCTAGCCAAGGCGGTACGCAGTATTTT. The gene calls are TRBV6-6 and TRBJ2-3; weak D call: TRBD2 (5 bases). Deletions cut 0 bases from V and 8 bases from J, with 18 bases between. This CDR3 region has 16 residues. Germline assignment: CDR1 MNHNY and CDR2 SVGAGI (reference sequence).

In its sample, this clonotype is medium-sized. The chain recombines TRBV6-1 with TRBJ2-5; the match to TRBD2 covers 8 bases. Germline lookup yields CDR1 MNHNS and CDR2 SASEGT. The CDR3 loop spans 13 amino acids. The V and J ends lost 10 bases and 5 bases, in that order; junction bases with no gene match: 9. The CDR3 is CAIERERGETQYF. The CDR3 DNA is TGTGCCATCGAGCGGGAGAGGGGGGAGACCCAGTACTTC.

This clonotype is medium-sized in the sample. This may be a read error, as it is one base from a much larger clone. Written as DNA, the CDR3 is TGTGCCAGCAGCTTAAGGGAGACCCCCTACAATGAGCAGTACTTC. It specifies CASSLRETPYNEQYF. The rearrangement links TRBV7-3 to TRBJ2-7, with a possible D match to TRBD2 (5 bases). CDR1 and CDR2 from the germline V gene are SGHTA and FQGTGA. The V end was cut by 1 base, the J end by 7 bases, with 17 bases between. The CDR3 runs to 15 residues.

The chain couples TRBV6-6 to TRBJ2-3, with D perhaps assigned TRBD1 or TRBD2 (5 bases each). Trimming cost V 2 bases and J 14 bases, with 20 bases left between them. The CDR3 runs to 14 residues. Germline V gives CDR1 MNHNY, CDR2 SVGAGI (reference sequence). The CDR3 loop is CASSYDRGHGELYF. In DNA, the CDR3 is TGTGCCAGCAGTTACGATCGGGGCCACGGGGAGCTGTATTTT.

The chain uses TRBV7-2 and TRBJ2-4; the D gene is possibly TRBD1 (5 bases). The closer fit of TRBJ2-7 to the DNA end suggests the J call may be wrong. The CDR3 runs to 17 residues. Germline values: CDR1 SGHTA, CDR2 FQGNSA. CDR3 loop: CASSPRSRAAPVREQYF. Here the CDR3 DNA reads TGTGCCAGCAGCCCTAGAAGCAGGGCCGCCCCGGTCCGCGAGCAGTACTTC.

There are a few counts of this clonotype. DNA of the CDR3: TGTGCCAGCAGCTTAAATGGTCCCTCTAGCAATCAGCCCCAGCATTTT. Translating it yields CASSLNGPSSNQPQHF. The V and J genes are TRBV7-8 and TRBJ1-5; D is uncertain. Per the germline V gene, CDR1 is SGHVS and CDR2 is FQNEAQ. This CDR3 has 16 residues. V shed 2 bases and J shed 0 bases, with 11 bases lying between them.

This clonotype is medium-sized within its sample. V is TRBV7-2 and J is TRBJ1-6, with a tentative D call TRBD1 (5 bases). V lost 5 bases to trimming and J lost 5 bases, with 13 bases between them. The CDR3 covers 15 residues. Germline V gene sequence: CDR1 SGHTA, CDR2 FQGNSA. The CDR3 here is CASSPQGTNNSPLHF. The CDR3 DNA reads TGTGCCAGCAGCCCCCAGGGTACCAATAATTCACCCCTCCACTTT.

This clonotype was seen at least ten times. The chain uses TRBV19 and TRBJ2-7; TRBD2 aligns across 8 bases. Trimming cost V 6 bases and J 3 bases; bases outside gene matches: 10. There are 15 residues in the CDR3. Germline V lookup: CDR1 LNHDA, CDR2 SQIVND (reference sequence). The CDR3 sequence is CASSKGLGRLYEQYF. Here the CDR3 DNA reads TGTGCCAGTAGCAAGGGACTAGGCCGCCTCTACGAGCAGTACTTC.

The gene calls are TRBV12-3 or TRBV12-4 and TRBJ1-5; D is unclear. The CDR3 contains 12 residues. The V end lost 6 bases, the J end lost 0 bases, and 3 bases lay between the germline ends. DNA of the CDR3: TGTGCCAGCAGAAATAGCAATCAGCCCCAGCATTTT. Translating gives CASRNSNQPQHF.

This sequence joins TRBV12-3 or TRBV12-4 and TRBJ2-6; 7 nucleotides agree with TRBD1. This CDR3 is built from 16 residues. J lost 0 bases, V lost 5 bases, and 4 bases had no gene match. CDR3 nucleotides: TGTGCCAGCAGTCGGACAGGAGACTCTGGGGCCAACGTCCTGACTTTC. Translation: CASSRTGDSGANVLTF.

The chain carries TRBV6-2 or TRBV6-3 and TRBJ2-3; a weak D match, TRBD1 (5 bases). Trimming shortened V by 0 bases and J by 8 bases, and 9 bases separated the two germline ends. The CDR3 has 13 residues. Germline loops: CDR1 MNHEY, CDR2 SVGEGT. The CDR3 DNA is TGTGCCAGCAGTTACTCGAAAGGGGTTACGCAGTATTTT. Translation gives CASSYSKGVTQYF.

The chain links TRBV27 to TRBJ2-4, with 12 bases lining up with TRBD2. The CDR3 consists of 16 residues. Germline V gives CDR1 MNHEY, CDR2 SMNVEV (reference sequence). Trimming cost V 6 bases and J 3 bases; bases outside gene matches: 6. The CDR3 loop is CASSKASGGVKNIQYF. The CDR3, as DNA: TGTGCCAGCAGCAAAGCTAGCGGGGGGGTCAAAAACATTCAGTACTTC.

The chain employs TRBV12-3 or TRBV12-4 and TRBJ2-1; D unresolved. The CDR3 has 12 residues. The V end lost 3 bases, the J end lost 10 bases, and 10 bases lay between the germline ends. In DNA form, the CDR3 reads TGTGCCAGCAGTTTGTGGTTAAGGGAGCAGTTCTTC. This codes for CASSLWLREQFF.

In DNA form, the CDR3 reads TGTGCCAGCAGCTCCTTTGGTGGACCGTATGTGACCCAGTACTTC. Its translation: CASSSFGGPYVTQYF. The chain has TRBV11-2 and TRBJ1-1; D not certain. With the DNA end fitting TRBJ2-5 better, the J assignment may be wrong. The germline V gene has CDR1 SGHAT and CDR2 FQNNGV. This CDR3 has 15 amino acids.

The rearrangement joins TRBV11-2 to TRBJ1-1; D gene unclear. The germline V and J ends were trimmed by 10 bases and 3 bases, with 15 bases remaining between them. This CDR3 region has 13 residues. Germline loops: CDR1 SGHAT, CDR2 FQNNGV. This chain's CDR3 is CATKRLEDTEAFF. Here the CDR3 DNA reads TGTGCCACCAAGCGCCTGGAGGACACTGAAGCTTTCTTT. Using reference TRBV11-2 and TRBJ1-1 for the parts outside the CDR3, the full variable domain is EAGVAQSPRYKIIEKRQSVAFWCNPISGHATLYWYQQILGQGPKLLIQFQNNGVVDDSQLPKDRFSAERLKGVDSTLKIQPAKLEDSAVYLCATKRLEDTEAFFGQGTRLTVV.

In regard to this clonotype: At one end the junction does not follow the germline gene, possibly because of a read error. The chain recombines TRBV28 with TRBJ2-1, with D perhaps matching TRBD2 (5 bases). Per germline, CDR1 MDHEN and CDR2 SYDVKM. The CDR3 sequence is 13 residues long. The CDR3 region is CAGSNVAKNIQNF. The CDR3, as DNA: TGTGCCGGGAGTAATGTAGCAAAAAACATTCAGAACTTC.

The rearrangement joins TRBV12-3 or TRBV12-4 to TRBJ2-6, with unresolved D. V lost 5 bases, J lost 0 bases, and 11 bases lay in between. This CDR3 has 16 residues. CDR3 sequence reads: CASSDKESSGANVLTF. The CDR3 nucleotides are TGTGCCAGCAGTGACAAGGAGTCCTCTGGGGCCAACGTCCTGACTTTC.

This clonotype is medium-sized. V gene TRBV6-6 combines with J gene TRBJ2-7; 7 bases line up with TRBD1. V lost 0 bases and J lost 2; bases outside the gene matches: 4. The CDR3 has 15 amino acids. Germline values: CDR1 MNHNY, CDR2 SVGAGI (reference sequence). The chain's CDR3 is CASSYSLDRTYEQYF. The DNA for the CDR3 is TGTGCCAGCAGTTACTCTCTGGACAGGACCTACGAGCAGTACTTC.

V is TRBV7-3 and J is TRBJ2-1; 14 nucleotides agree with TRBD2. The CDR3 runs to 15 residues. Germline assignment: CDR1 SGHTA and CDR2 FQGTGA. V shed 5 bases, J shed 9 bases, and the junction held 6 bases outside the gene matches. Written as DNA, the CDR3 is TGTGCCAGCAGCCTGGGACTAGCGGGAGCGGGTGAGCAGTTCTTC. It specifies CASSLGLAGAGEQFF. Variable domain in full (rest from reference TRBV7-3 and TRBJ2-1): GAGVSQTPSNKVTEKGKYVELRCDPISGHTALYWYRQSLGQGPEFLIYFQGTGAADDSGLPNDRFFAVRPEGSVSTLKIQRTERGDSAVYLCASSLGLAGAGEQFFGPGTRLTVL.

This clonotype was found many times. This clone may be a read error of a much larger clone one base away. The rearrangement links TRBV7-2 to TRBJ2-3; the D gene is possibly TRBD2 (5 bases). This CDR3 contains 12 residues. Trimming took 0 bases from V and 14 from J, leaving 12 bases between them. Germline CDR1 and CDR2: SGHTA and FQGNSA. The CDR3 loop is CASSLAHGELYF. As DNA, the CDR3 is TGTGCCAGCAGCTTAGCTCACGGGGAGCTGTATTTT.

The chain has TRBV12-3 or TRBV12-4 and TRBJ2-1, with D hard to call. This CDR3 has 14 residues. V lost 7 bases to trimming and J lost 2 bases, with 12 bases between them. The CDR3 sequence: CASNPVSPYNEQFF. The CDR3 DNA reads TGTGCCAGCAACCCCGTGTCCCCCTACAATGAGCAGTTCTTC.

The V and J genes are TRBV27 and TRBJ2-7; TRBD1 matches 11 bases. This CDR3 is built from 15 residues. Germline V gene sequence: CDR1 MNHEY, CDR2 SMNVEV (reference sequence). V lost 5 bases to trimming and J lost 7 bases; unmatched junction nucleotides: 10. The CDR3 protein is CASSRGTGGYNEQYF. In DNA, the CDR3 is TGTGCCAGCAGTAGAGGGACAGGGGGGTACAATGAGCAGTACTTC.

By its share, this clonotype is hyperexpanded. The CDR3 protein is CASSLARGGGETQYF. The CDR3 bases are TGTGCCAGCAGCTTAGCCAGGGGTGGCGGAGAGACCCAGTACTTC. The rearrangement links TRBV7-8 to TRBJ2-5, with a tentative D call TRBD1 (6 bases). V was cut by 0 bases and J by 4 bases, with 12 bases left in between. Germline CDR1 and CDR2: SGHVS and FQNEAQ. The length of the CDR3 is 15 residues.